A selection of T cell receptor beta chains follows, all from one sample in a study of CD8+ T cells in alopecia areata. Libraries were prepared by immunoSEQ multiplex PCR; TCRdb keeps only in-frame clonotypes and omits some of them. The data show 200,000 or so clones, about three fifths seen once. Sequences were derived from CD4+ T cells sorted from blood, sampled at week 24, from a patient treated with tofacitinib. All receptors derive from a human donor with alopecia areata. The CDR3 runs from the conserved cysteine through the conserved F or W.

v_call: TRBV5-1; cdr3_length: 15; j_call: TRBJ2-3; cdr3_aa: CASSFGVNTGDTQYF
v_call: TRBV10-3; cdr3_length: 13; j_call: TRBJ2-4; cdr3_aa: CAISVGGRDIQYF
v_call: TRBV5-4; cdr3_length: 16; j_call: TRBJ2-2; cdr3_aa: CASSPDGTGINRELFF
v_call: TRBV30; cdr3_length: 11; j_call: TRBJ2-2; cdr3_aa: CAWSVPGELFF
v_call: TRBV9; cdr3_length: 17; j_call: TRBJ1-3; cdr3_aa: CASSGGVGPSSGNTIYF
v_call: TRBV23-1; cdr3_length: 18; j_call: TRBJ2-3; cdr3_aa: CASSQLPPGTGGPDTQYF
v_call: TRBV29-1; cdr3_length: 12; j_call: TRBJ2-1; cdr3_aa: CSVGQGGNEQFF
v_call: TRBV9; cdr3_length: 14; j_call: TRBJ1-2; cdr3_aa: CASSVGQGTYGYTF
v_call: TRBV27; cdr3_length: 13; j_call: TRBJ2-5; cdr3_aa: CASSRQGQETQYF
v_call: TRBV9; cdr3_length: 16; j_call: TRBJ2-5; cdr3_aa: CASSEGPRTDQETQYF
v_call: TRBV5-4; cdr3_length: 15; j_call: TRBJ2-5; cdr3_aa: CASSHSGKPQETQYF
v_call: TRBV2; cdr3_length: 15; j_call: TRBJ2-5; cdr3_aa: CASSGDRGDEETQYF
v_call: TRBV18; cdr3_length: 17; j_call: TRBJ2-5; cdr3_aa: CASSPYSGTGNQETQYF
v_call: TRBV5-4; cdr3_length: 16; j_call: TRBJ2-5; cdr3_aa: CASSPGTGGGEETQYF
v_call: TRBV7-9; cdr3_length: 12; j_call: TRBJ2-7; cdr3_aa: CASSFAGSKQYF
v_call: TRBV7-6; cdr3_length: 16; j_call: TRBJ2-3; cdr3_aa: CASSSPRLADTDTQYF
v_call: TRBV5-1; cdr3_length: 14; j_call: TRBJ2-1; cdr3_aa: CASSLGETYNEQFF
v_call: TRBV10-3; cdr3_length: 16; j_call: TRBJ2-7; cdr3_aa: CAISEPPTGLTYEQYF
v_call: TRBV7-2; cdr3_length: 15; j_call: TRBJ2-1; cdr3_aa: CASSSLSGALNEQFF
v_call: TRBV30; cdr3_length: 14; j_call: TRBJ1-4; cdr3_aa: CAWNEQGLNEKLFF
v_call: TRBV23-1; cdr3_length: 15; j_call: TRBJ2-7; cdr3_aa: CASSQSSSGDRGKNF
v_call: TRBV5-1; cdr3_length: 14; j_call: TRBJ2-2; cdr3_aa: CASRATSNTGELFF
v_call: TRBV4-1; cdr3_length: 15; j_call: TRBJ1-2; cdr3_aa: CASSQEEGRVNGYTF
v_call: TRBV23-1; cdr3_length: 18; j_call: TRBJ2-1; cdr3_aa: CASSHLATLESSYNEQFF
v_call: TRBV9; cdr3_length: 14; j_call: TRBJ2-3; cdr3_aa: CASSVGVSTDTQYF
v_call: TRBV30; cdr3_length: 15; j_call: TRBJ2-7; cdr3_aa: CAWINKGQGTYEQYF
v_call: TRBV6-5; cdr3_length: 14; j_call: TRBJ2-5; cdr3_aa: CASSRSGGGETQYF
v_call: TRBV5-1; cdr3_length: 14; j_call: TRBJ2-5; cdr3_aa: CASSLSGSQETQYF
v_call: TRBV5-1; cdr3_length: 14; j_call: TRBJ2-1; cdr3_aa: CASSPRAGGNEQFF
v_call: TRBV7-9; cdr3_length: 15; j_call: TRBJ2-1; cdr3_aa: CASSRGLAGYNEQFF
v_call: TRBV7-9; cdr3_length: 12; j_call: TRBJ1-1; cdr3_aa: CASSLGEGDAFF
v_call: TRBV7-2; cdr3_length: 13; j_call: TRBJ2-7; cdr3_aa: CASSSLSSYEQYF
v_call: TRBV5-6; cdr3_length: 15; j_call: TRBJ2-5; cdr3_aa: CASTPREGYQETQYF
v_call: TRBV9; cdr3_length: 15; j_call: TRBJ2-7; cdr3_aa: CASSGGDRYTYEQYF
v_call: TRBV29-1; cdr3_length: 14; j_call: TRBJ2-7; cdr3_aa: CSVEEGTGFYEQYF
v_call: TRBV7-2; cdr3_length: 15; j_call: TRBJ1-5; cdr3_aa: CASSFGRAGNQPQHF
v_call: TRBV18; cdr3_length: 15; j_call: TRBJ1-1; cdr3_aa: CASSPPRAGGTEAFF
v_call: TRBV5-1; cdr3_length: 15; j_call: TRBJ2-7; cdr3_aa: CASSLGRTGIYEQYF
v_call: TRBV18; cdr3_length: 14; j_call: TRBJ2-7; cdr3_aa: CASSFDRSSYEQYF